These 15 T cell receptor beta chains were sequenced from one sample in a study of T cell changes during pregnancy in multiple sclerosis (dated by TCRdb to the late 2010s). The library was produced with the immunoSEQ multiplex PCR assay. TCRdb retrieved this table from immuneACCESS and kept in-frame rearrangements only. Not all clones are present; in checked studies, unresolved V genes account for under half, and no reason is known for the remainder. The sample table records around 71,000 clones; 90% to 95% of these occur just once. Of the sample, more than 1.4% is held by the ten largest clones. Sequenced here: peripheral blood, sampled after pregnancy. The receptors stem from a female donor with multiple sclerosis, enrolled in a pregnancy study.

The CDR3 protein is CASRKGSDTDTQYF. For the CDR3, the DNA is TGTGCCAGCAGGAAGGGGTCGGACACAGATACGCAGTATTTT. The chain couples TRBV6-1 to TRBJ2-3; TRBD1 might be the D (5 bases). Germline CDR1 is MNHNS and CDR2 is SASEGT. Between the trimmed V and J ends, which lost 6 bases and 2 bases, there was a span of 12 bases. The CDR3 spans 14 residues.

The chain employs TRBV4-1 and TRBJ2-1; TRBD2 matches 7 bases. Germline assignment: CDR1 MGHRA and CDR2 YSYEKL. There are 20 residues in the CDR3. The junction had 19 bases not matched to a gene; V was cut back by 5 bases and J by 0 bases. CDR3 sequence (DNA): TGCGCCAGCAGCGAAGTACGGCTAGCGGAGCCAATTAGCTCCTACAATGAGCAGTTCTTC. Protein: CASSEVRLAEPISSYNEQFF.

The chain links TRBV30 to TRBJ1-2; 8 bases match TRBD1. Germline V gene sequence: CDR1 GTSNPN, CDR2 SVGIG (reference sequence). This CDR3 comprises 14 residues. The V gene end was trimmed by 5 bases and the J gene end by 5 bases; junction bases not matched to a gene: 10. The CDR3 DNA reads as TGTGCCTGGTCCTTCGCCAGGGGGCGATATGGCTACACCTTC. Translated: CAWSFARGRYGYTF.

The chain recombines TRBV28 with TRBJ2-6; 13 positions match TRBD2. CDR3 size: 19 residues. V dropped 6 bases and J dropped 0; count of bases not matched to a gene: 8. Germline V gene lookup returns CDR1 MDHEN and CDR2 SYDVKM. CDR3 nucleotide sequence: TGTGCCAGCAGCCGACGGACTAGCGGGAGACACTCTGGGGCCAACGTCCTGACTTTC. Its protein is CASSRRTSGRHSGANVLTF.

Worth noting for this clone: Distinct nucleotide sequences in the sample also encode this CDR3. The CDR3 coding sequence is TGTGCCAGCAGTGACTCTGCGGGAGGGTACAATGAGCAGTTCTTC. Translation gives CASSDSAGGYNEQFF. The chain links TRBV6-4 to TRBJ2-1; TRBD2 aligns across 9 bases. V dropped 0 bases and J dropped 4; count of bases not matched to a gene: 1. The CDR3 loop spans 15 amino acids. CDR1 is MRHNA and CDR2 is SNTAGT in the germline V gene.

This clone was seen once. The chain is built from TRBV10-1 and TRBJ1-1; a possible D gene is TRBD1 (6 bases). The germline gives CDR1 WNHNN, CDR2 SYGVQD (reference sequence). V lost 6 bases and J lost 3, with 26 bases in between. This CDR3 is built from 18 residues. The CDR3 bases are TGCGCCAGCAGCGCGAATGGGATTTGGGGGCGGCCGGACACTGAAGCTTTCTTT. It codes for CASSANGIWGRPDTEAFF.

The chain recombines TRBV19 with TRBJ2-3; 10 bases are a match to TRBD2. The CDR3 consists of 16 residues. Germline values: CDR1 LNHDA, CDR2 SQIVND (reference sequence). J was trimmed by 1 base and V by 11 bases; bases with no gene match: 12. The CDR3: CAVGRASGSRTDTQYF. Here the CDR3 DNA reads TGTGCCGTAGGTCGGGCTAGCGGGAGCCGCACAGATACGCAGTATTTT.

V gene TRBV11-3 combines with J gene TRBJ1-1; D gene uncertain. The CDR3 has 13 amino acids. Trimming took 1 base from V and 3 from J, leaving 6 bases between them. The germline CDR1 and CDR2 sequences are SGHNT and YENEEA. The CDR3 DNA reads as TGTGCCAGCAGCTTAGGGCCAGACACTGAAGCTTTCTTT. This sequence encodes CASSLGPDTEAFF.

This chain links TRBV5-1 with TRBJ2-5; 15 positions match TRBD2. This CDR3 is 20 amino acids long. Germline CDR1 SGHRS, CDR2 YFSETQ. V lost 0 bases, J lost 1 base, and 10 bases stayed unmatched. This chain's CDR3 is CASSLEGWGLAGGLQETQYF. DNA for the CDR3: TGCGCCAGCAGCTTGGAGGGGTGGGGACTAGCGGGAGGACTCCAAGAGACCCAGTACTTC.

The table lists this clone with many counts. The V and J genes are TRBV6-6 and TRBJ1-4; tentative D call: TRBD1 (5 bases). The germline gives CDR1 MNHNY, CDR2 SVGAGI (reference sequence). The CDR3 loop spans 14 amino acids. Deletions cut 6 bases from V and 0 bases from J, with 8 bases between. The CDR3 here is CASRKTATNEKLFF. CDR3 sequence (DNA): TGTGCCAGCAGAAAGACAGCAACTAATGAAAAACTGTTTTTT.

The chain recombines TRBV5-1 with TRBJ1-1; 9 bases are a match to TRBD1. Germline loops: CDR1 SGHRS, CDR2 YFSETQ. J gave up 1 base and V 4 bases, and 5 bases lay outside the gene matches. The CDR3 extends over 15 amino acids. CDR3 sequence reads: CASSGQGQGNTEAFF. The CDR3 nucleotides are TGCGCCAGCAGCGGGCAGGGACAGGGGAACACTGAAGCTTTCTTT. The whole variable domain, remainder taken from reference TRBV5-1 and TRBJ1-1, is KAGVTQTPRYLIKTRGQQVTLSCSPISGHRSVSWYQQTPGQGLQFLFEYFSETQRNKGNFPGRFSGRQFSNSRSEMNVSTLELGDSALYLCASSGQGQGNTEAFFGQGTRLTVV.

This rearrangement joins TRBV2 to TRBJ1-3; maybe TRBD1 (5 bases). This CDR3 is 16 amino acids long. V was cut by 4 bases and J by 2 bases, with 15 bases left in between. Germline assignment: CDR1 SNHLY and CDR2 FYNNEI. This CDR3 is CASSVPSGLPGNTIYF. CDR3 bases: TGTGCCAGCAGTGTCCCCTCAGGGTTGCCTGGAAACACCATATATTTT.

This chain joins TRBV10-3 and TRBJ2-7; D might be TRBD1 or TRBD2, each matching 9 bases. Germline CDR1 and CDR2: ENHRY and SYGVKD. The CDR3 sequence is 21 residues long. Trimming cost V 3 bases and J 3 bases, with 33 bases left between them. For the CDR3, the DNA is TGTGCCATCAGTGACCTCCTAATGGGACAGGGTCTGTTAGCGGGGGACTACGAGCAGTACTTC. Translating it yields CAISDLLMGQGLLAGDYEQYF.

V is TRBV29-1 and J is TRBJ2-1; 8 bases agree with TRBD1. In germline, CDR1 is SQVTM, CDR2 ANQGSEA. With V trimmed by 5 bases and J by 2 bases, 11 bases remained unmatched. CDR3 length: 16 amino acids. This chain's CDR3 is CSVRPARTGPYNEQFF. The CDR3 nucleotides read TGCAGCGTTCGACCGGCAAGGACAGGGCCCTACAATGAGCAGTTCTTC.

V usage is TRBV27 and J usage is TRBJ2-1; a weak D match, TRBD2 (6 bases). CDR1 and CDR2 (germline): MNHEY, SMNVEV (reference sequence). Trimming stripped 3 bases from V and 15 bases from J, with 15 bases between. The CDR3 is made up of 12 amino acids. CDR3 bases: TGTGCCAGCAGTTTGGGGGGAAGGGGTGCGTTCTTC. This codes for CASSLGGRGAFF.